The 17 T cell receptor beta chains in this list originate from one sample, sequenced in a study of T cell responses to AZD1222 COVID-19 vaccine. The data were produced by immunoSEQ multiplex PCR, yet TCRdb's version contains in-frame clones alone and is incomplete. The repertoire holds some 49,000 clones, with over 85% as singletons. The material sequenced was peripheral blood, taken 28 days after the second AZD1222 dose. Every receptor here comes from an adult who received the AZD1222 COVID-19 vaccine.

The V and J genes are TRBV5-5 and TRBJ2-2; TRBD2 agrees at 8 bases. CDR1 SGHKS and CDR2 YYEKEE come from the germline V gene (reference sequence). There are 15 residues in the CDR3. V was pared by 5 bases and J by 5 bases, with 8 bases of the junction left unmatched. DNA for the CDR3: TGTGCCAGCAGTCCTCGGGAGGGAAAAACCGGGGAGCTGTTTTTT. Its translation is CASSPREGKTGELFF. Drawing the rest from reference TRBV5-5 and TRBJ2-2, the complete variable domain is DAGVTQSPTHLIKTRGQQVTLRCSPISGHKSVSWYQQVLGQGPQFIFQYYEKEERGRGNFPDRFSARQFPNYSSELNVNALLLGDSALYLCASSPREGKTGELFFGEGSRLTVL.

The chain couples TRBV15 to TRBJ1-5; a weak D match, TRBD1 (6 bases). V lost 2 bases to trimming and J lost 7 bases, with 12 bases between them. Germline CDR1 is LNHNV and CDR2 is YYDKDF (reference sequence). The CDR3 length is 14 residues. The CDR3 DNA reads as TGTGCCACCAGCAGAACAGGGAGGTTACAGCCCCAGCATTTT. As protein: CATSRTGRLQPQHF. Together with reference TRBV15 and TRBJ1-5, the CDR3 gives the full variable domain: DAMVIQNPRYQVTQFGKPVTLSCSQTLNHNVMYWYQQKSSQAPKLLFHYYDKDFNNEADTPDNFQSRRPNTSFCFLDIRSPGLGDTAMYLCATSRTGRLQPQHFGDGTRLSIL.

The sample holds one count of this clone. The chain links TRBV6-5 to TRBJ2-7; D not certain. This CDR3 comprises 15 residues. The ends were cut back, 2 bases at V and 1 base at J, with 12 bases in the middle. Germline-derived CDR1 and CDR2 are MNHEY and SVGAGI. This chain's CDR3 is CASSYLNNPSYEQYF. CDR3 DNA sequence: TGTGCCAGCAGTTACCTAAACAACCCGTCCTACGAGCAGTACTTC.

The rearrangement links TRBV7-2 to TRBJ1-6; D not certain. CDR1 is SGHTA, CDR2 FQGNSA, per germline. V was trimmed by 1 base and J by 1 base, leaving 2 bases between them. This CDR3 has 14 residues. The CDR3 nucleotides read TGTGCCAGCAGCTTAGGGTCCTATAATTCACCCCTCCACTTT. It yields the protein CASSLGSYNSPLHF.

CDR3 coding DNA: TGTGCCAGTAGTGCCCTAATATATCCTTTCGTCTTCTACTACAATGAGCAGTTCTTC. Translating gives CASSALIYPFVFYYNEQFF. V gene TRBV19 combines with J gene TRBJ2-1, with no clear D. Germline CDR1 and CDR2: LNHDA and SQIVND (reference sequence). The V and J ends lost 5 bases and 3 bases respectively, with 26 bases between them. The CDR3 loop spans 19 amino acids.

The DNA for the CDR3 is TGTGCCAGCAGCTTGGGTTACACGTCTTATCAGCCCCAGCATTTT. Translation: CASSLGYTSYQPQHF. The chain carries TRBV5-6 and TRBJ1-5; no definite D call. CDR1 SGHDT and CDR2 YYEEEE come from the germline V gene. Deletions cut 0 bases from V and 5 bases from J, with 12 bases between. The CDR3 covers 15 residues.

The rearrangement links TRBV18 to TRBJ2-7; D might be TRBD2 (5 bases). Germline V gene lookup returns CDR1 KGHSH and CDR2 LQKENI. V gave up 6 bases and J gave up 3 bases, with 9 bases separating them. The CDR3 contains 12 residues. The CDR3 DNA reads TGTGCCAGCTCGCGCAGCGGCTACGAGCAGTACTTC. Translated, it gives CASSRSGYEQYF.

This clone appeared once. This rearrangement joins TRBV18 to TRBJ2-1; D possibly corresponds to TRBD2 (5 bases). This CDR3 is built from 14 residues. Trimming stripped 2 bases from V and 9 bases from J, with 14 bases between. Germline CDR1 reads KGHSH; CDR2 reads LQKENI. CDR3 coding DNA: TGTGCCAGCTCACCATCCGGACTCTCGGGTGAGCAGTTCTTC. This codes for CASSPSGLSGEQFF.

The CDR3 loop is CASSPLGQGNQPQHF. CDR3 DNA sequence: TGCGCCAGCAGTCCACTGGGACAGGGAAATCAGCCCCAGCATTTT. The V and J genes are TRBV23-1 and TRBJ1-5, with 9 nucleotides matching TRBD1. TRBV23-1 is known as an ORF, though its function is uncertain. V was pared by 4 bases and J by 4 bases, with 5 bases of the junction left unmatched. The CDR3 runs 15 residues.

The genes are TRBV24-1 and TRBJ1-5; D remains unclear. Germline lookup yields CDR1 KGHDR and CDR2 SFDVKD. The V and J ends lost 3 bases and 4 bases respectively, with 9 bases between them. The CDR3 consists of 14 residues. CDR3 nucleotides: TGTGCCACCAGTGATGGACGTTCTAATCAGCCCCAGCATTTT. This encodes CATSDGRSNQPQHF.

The chain couples TRBV29-1 to TRBJ2-7, with 10 nucleotides matching TRBD2. V shed 5 bases and J 0 bases; nucleotides not matched to a gene: 4. Germline V lookup: CDR1 SQVTM, CDR2 ANQGSEA. CDR3 length: 14 amino acids. CDR3 bases: TGCAGCGTTTCCATAGCGGGAGGCTCCTACGAGCAGTACTTC. Residues: CSVSIAGGSYEQYF.

The chain is built from TRBV18 and TRBJ1-6; D remains ambiguous. Germline V lookup: CDR1 KGHSH, CDR2 LQKENI. This CDR3 is built from 15 residues. V lost 3 bases, J lost 7 bases, and 13 bases lay in between. DNA of the CDR3: TGTGCCAGCTCACCGACCGGCCAGCCGAATTCACCCCTCCACTTT. It encodes CASSPTGQPNSPLHF.

The genes are TRBV5-1 and TRBJ2-1; D is possibly TRBD2 (6 bases). V gave up 2 bases and J gave up 0 bases, with 9 bases separating them. Germline values: CDR1 SGHRS, CDR2 YFSETQ. The CDR3 has 15 amino acids. CDR3 sequence reads: CASSFAGNSYNEQFF. CDR3 DNA: TGCGCCAGCAGCTTTGCGGGGAACTCCTACAATGAGCAGTTCTTC.

V gene TRBV5-8 combines with J gene TRBJ2-1; 8 nucleotides agree with TRBD2. The germline V gene has CDR1 SGHTS and CDR2 YDEGEE. V trimming: 2 bases; J trimming: 7 bases; junction bases outside the gene matches: 11. The CDR3 sequence is 16 residues long. CDR3 sequence: CASSLLTSGVENEQFF. The CDR3 DNA reads TGTGCCAGCAGCTTACTAACTAGCGGAGTTGAAAATGAGCAGTTCTTC. Based on the CDR3 plus reference TRBV5-8 and TRBJ2-1, the full variable domain is EAGVTQSPTHLIKTRGQQATLRCSPISGHTSVYWYQQALGLGLQFLLWYDEGEERNRGNFPPRFSGRQFPNYSSELNVNALELEDSALYLCASSLLTSGVENEQFFGPGTRLTVL.

This sequence joins TRBV10-3 and TRBJ2-1; TRBD2 matches 10 bases. After removal of 10 bases from V and 6 bases from J, the junction contained 6 bases not matched to a gene. The germline CDR1 and CDR2 sequences are ENHRY and SYGVKD. The CDR3 has 13 residues. The CDR3 nucleotides read TGTGCCACCGGGACTAGCGATGGCAATGAGCAGTTCTTC. It translates to CATGTSDGNEQFF.

This clone has a single count. This sequence joins TRBV10-2 and TRBJ1-5; D is unresolved. The germline CDR1 and CDR2 sequences are WSHSY and SAAADI. Trimming took 3 bases from V and 5 from J, leaving 14 bases between them. CDR3 length: 15 amino acids. In DNA, the CDR3 is TGCGCCAGCAGTGATTTTTCTGTCGGGGATCAGCCCCAGCATTTT. It is translated as CASSDFSVGDQPQHF.

The rearrangement uses TRBV11-2 and TRBJ1-3; TRBD1 matches 11 bases. J was trimmed by 1 base and V by 5 bases; bases with no gene match: 4. The CDR3 extends over 16 amino acids. The germline V gene encodes CDR1 SGHAT and CDR2 FQNNGV. In DNA form, the CDR3 reads TGTGCCAGCAGCCGCCGGGACAGGGGGTCTGGAAACACCATATATTTT. This encodes CASSRRDRGSGNTIYF.